The next 11 T cell receptor beta chains were all read from a single sample in a study of T cell repertoires in cytomegalovirus infection. TCRdb redid the calling of the reads with MiXCR, one entry per CDR3 protein. This sample has under 250,000 distinct CDR3 sequences, with 6% to 8% found just once. The sample consisted of PBMCs. Receptors originate from a human donor in good health (CMV status not recorded). Some clones in this sample may be carry-over from other donors' samples.

The sample holds many counts of this clonotype. The V gene is TRBV9, the J gene TRBJ1-5, with unresolved D. The germline gives CDR1 SGDLS, CDR2 YYNGEE. Between the trimmed V and J ends, which lost 4 bases and 4 bases, there was a span of 9 bases. This CDR3 contains 13 residues. DNA for the CDR3: TGTGCCAGCAGCTCCCGGGTTAATCAGCCCCAGCATTTT. Protein sequence: CASSSRVNQPQHF.

This clonotype was recorded many times. V gene TRBV4-1 combines with J gene TRBJ2-4; D might be TRBD2 (6 bases). The V gene lost 1 base and the J gene lost 0 bases, with 13 bases spanning the gap. The CDR3 sequence is 17 residues long. CDR1 MGHRA and CDR2 YSYEKL come from the germline V gene. CDR3 DNA: TGCGCCAGCAGCCAAGTGGCGGGGCCCGTAGCCAAAAACATTCAGTACTTC. Residues: CASSQVAGPVAKNIQYF.

The sample holds a few counts of this clonotype. The rearrangement uses TRBV2 and TRBJ2-1; the match to TRBD2 covers 8 bases. The V and J ends lost 8 bases and 5 bases, in that order; junction bases with no gene match: 8. Germline-derived CDR1 and CDR2 are SNHLY and FYNNEI. The CDR3 totals 14 residues. The CDR3 DNA sequence: TGTGCCAGCTGTACTAGCGGAGCGCACAATGAGCAGTTCTTC. It specifies CASCTSGAHNEQFF.

The chain has TRBV2 and TRBJ1-1; D is uncertain. With 4 bases removed from V and 6 bases from J, the gap between germline ends came to 3 bases. Germline V gene lookup returns CDR1 SNHLY and CDR2 FYNNEI. The CDR3 is 10 amino acids. CDR3 in amino acids: CASSAAEAFF. In DNA, the CDR3 is TGTGCCAGCAGTGCAGCTGAAGCTTTCTTT.

This clonotype was detected ten times or more. The V gene is TRBV7-2, the J gene TRBJ1-1; D is possibly TRBD1 (6 bases). This CDR3 has 16 amino acids. Trimming took off 5 bases at V and 6 bases at J, with 22 bases between the two ends. Germline CDR1 reads SGHTA; CDR2 reads FQGNSA. This CDR3 is CASSRVRGGGVSEAFF. In DNA, the CDR3 is TGTGCCAGCAGCCGTGTCAGGGGCGGCGGGGTGTCTGAAGCTTTCTTT.

This clonotype was detected ten times or more. The chain carries TRBV6-2 or TRBV6-3 and TRBJ1-1, with 9 bases that match TRBD1. The trim removed 6 bases at V and 8 bases at J, leaving 13 bases unmatched. CDR1 MNHEY and CDR2 SVGEGT come from the germline V gene. This CDR3 comprises 15 residues. This CDR3 is CASSAHGTGREEAFF. Here the CDR3 DNA reads TGTGCCAGCAGCGCCCATGGGACAGGGCGTGAAGAAGCTTTCTTT.

This clonotype came up many times. The rearrangement links TRBV5-6 to TRBJ2-7, with 7 bases fitting TRBD2. The V gene's germline CDR1 is SGHDT and CDR2 YYEEEE. V dropped 6 bases and J dropped 7; count of bases not matched to a gene: 19. CDR3 length equals 16 residues. In nucleotides, the CDR3 is TGTGCCAGCAACCTCGGGGGGTGGACGGGTAGGTGGGAGCAGTACTTC. It translates to CASNLGGWTGRWEQYF.

Comments on this clonotype: This may be a read error, as it is one base from a much larger clone. The rearrangement uses TRBV19 and TRBJ1-1; D remains unclear. The length of the CDR3 is 13 residues. The germline V and J ends were trimmed by 0 bases and 11 bases, with 13 bases remaining between them. Germline assignment: CDR1 LNHDA and CDR2 SQIVND (reference sequence). CDR3 DNA sequence: TGTGCCAGTAGTATAGATCGGTCCACTGGGGCTTTCTTT. This gives the protein CASSIDRSTGAFF.

Many counts were recorded for this clonotype. V and J are TRBV2 and TRBJ1-2, with D possibly matching TRBD1 (6 bases). V dropped 4 bases and J dropped 4 bases, with 13 bases sitting between them. CDR1 is SNHLY, CDR2 FYNNEI, per germline. The CDR3 is made up of 14 amino acids. The CDR3 sequence is CASSGGRTFYGYTF. CDR3 in DNA: TGTGCCAGCAGTGGGGGGCGCACCTTCTATGGCTACACCTTC.

The sample holds many counts of this clonotype. This chain connects TRBV3-1 to TRBJ2-2; perhaps TRBD2 as D (7 bases). Per germline, CDR1 LGHDT and CDR2 YNNKEL (reference sequence). V was pared by 4 bases and J by 0 bases, with 15 bases between. CDR3 length equals 17 residues. The CDR3, as DNA: TGTGCCAGCAGCCCAAATGCGGGGGCCACGAACACCGGGGAGCTGTTTTTT. It is translated as CASSPNAGATNTGELFF. The full variable domain, its missing parts supplied by reference TRBV3-1 and TRBJ2-2, is DTAVSQTPKYLVTQMGNDKSIKCEQNLGHDTMYWYKQDSKKFLKIMFSYNNKELIINETVPNRFSPKSPDKAHLNLHINSLELGDSAVYFCASSPNAGATNTGELFFGEGSRLTVL.

This clonotype was seen many times. The chain couples TRBV29-1 to TRBJ2-4; D tentatively fits TRBD1 or TRBD2 (5 bases each). The CDR3 totals 14 residues. CDR1 SQVTM and CDR2 ANQGSEA come from the germline V gene. V lost 4 bases, J lost 1 base, and 11 bases lay in between. The CDR3 region is CSVVGTGAKNIQYF. CDR3 in DNA: TGCAGCGTTGTTGGGACGGGGGCCAAAAACATTCAGTACTTC.